This passage covers 22 T cell receptor beta chains from one sample sequenced in a study of T cell repertoires in cytomegalovirus infection. No antigen has been assigned to these receptors. TCRdb ran MiXCR on the reads and lists one entry per CDR3 protein. The profile shows 550,000 to 850,000 distinct CDR3 sequences, roughly 36% of them singletons. The source material was cultured PBMCs, sampled from culture after CMV antigen stimulation. The receptors shown here come from a human donor in good health (CMV status not recorded). Some clones in this sample may be carry-over from other donors' samples.

V and J are TRBV19 and TRBJ1-5; D remains ambiguous. Trimming removed 2 bases from V and 3 bases from J, with 11 bases in between. CDR1 and CDR2 (germline): LNHDA, SQIVND (reference sequence). The CDR3 covers 15 residues. The CDR3 region has the DNA TGTGCCAGTAGTATAAGGGCAGGATACAATCAGCCCCAGCATTTT. Its protein is CASSIRAGYNQPQHF.

In DNA, the CDR3 is TGTGCCAGCAGTCGGGGGGCAGGTGTAGCAGAGACCCAGTACTTC. Amino acid sequence: CASSRGAGVAETQYF. The V gene is TRBV27, the J gene TRBJ2-5, with D possibly TRBD2 on 7 matching bases. V lost 5 bases and J 4 bases, leaving 17 bases between the germline ends. This CDR3 is built from 15 residues. Germline loops: CDR1 MNHEY, CDR2 SMNVEV (reference sequence).

The chain uses TRBV5-1 and TRBJ2-7; D not certain. Per germline, CDR1 SGHRS and CDR2 YFSETQ. V was clipped by 0 bases and J by 4 bases, with 8 bases between them. The CDR3 has 13 residues. This CDR3 is CASSLGWQYEQYF. The CDR3 coding sequence is TGCGCCAGCAGCTTGGGATGGCAGTACGAGCAGTACTTC.

In this sample, this clonotype turned up a few times. A much bigger clone sits one base away, suggesting this may be a read error. The chain joins TRBV10-3 to TRBJ1-1; D not certain. Trimming took off 6 bases at V and 0 bases at J, with 5 bases between the two ends. Germline V gene lookup returns CDR1 ENHRY and CDR2 SYGVKD. The CDR3 runs to 12 residues. Written as DNA, the CDR3 is TGTGCCATCAGCTCAGTGAACACTGAAGCTTTCTTT. This encodes CAISSVNTEAFF.

The chain recombines TRBV19 with TRBJ2-1; a weak D match, TRBD2 (6 bases). CDR1 LNHDA and CDR2 SQIVND come from the germline V gene (reference sequence). Trimming cost V 3 bases and J 3 bases, with 9 bases left between them. The CDR3 runs 14 residues. The CDR3 DNA reads TGTGCCAGTAGTATGAGGGAGGTCTACAATGAGCAGTTCTTC. It translates to CASSMREVYNEQFF.

CDR3: CASSQTGTGNSNQPQHF. In DNA, the CDR3 is TGTGCCAGCAGCCAGACCGGGACAGGAAATAGCAATCAGCCCCAGCATTTT. This chain joins TRBV7-9 and TRBJ1-5; TRBD1 matches at 8 bases. The CDR3 is made up of 17 amino acids. V was pared by 5 bases and J by 0 bases, with 9 bases of the junction left unmatched. The V gene's germline CDR1 is SEHNR and CDR2 FQNEAQ (reference sequence).

This rearrangement joins TRBV10-1 to TRBJ2-3; 10 positions match TRBD2. The germline gives CDR1 WNHNN, CDR2 SYGVQD (reference sequence). The trim removed 5 bases at V and 12 bases at J, leaving 5 bases unmatched. The CDR3 is made up of 12 amino acids. The CDR3 nucleotides are TGCGCCAGCAGTTTCGGGACTAGCGTTCAGTATTTT. This translates into CASSFGTSVQYF.

This clonotype was seen only a few times. This chain connects TRBV12-3 or TRBV12-4 to TRBJ1-5; a weak D match, TRBD1 (5 bases). The CDR3 runs to 14 residues. Trimming removed 3 bases at V and 7 bases at J, with 13 bases between. CDR3 region: CASSLGKPGQPQHF. Here the CDR3 DNA reads TGTGCCAGCAGTTTGGGAAAGCCAGGGCAGCCCCAGCATTTT.

Worth noting for this clonotype: Germline and junction disagree at one end, which may indicate a read error. This chain uses TRBV19 with TRBJ1-3, with D perhaps TRBD1 (6 bases). The CDR3 is 16 amino acids. Germline assignment: CDR1 LNHDA and CDR2 SQIVND (reference sequence). CDR3 bases: TGTGCCAGTAGTGCCAGGGGCCGGCGCTCTGGAAACATCATATATTTT. Translation gives CASSARGRRSGNIIYF.

The CDR3, as DNA: TGTGCCAGTAGCACTCTAGGGACAGGGGATACAGATACGCAGTATTTT. Amino acid sequence: CASSTLGTGDTDTQYF. The V and J genes are TRBV19 and TRBJ2-3; 10 bases fit TRBD1. The CDR3 contains 16 residues. Germline-derived CDR1 and CDR2 are LNHDA and SQIVND (reference sequence). Trimming took 6 bases from V and 3 from J; bases not matched to a gene: 9.

The J gene is TRBJ2-6, the V gene TRBV4-1; maybe TRBD1 (6 bases). V lost 3 bases and J lost 4, with 13 bases in between. Germline CDR1 is MGHRA and CDR2 is YSYEKL. The CDR3 has 16 amino acids. CDR3 sequence: CASSQDTGPGANVLTF. DNA of the CDR3: TGCGCCAGCAGCCAGGATACAGGGCCCGGGGCCAACGTCCTGACTTTC.

This clonotype was found a few times. This chain links TRBV7-9 with TRBJ2-1; D not resolved. The germline V gene has CDR1 SEHNR and CDR2 FQNEAQ (reference sequence). The CDR3 has 13 amino acids. V was cut by 0 bases and J by 7 bases, with 7 bases left in between. The CDR3 loop is CASSLARLNEQFF. CDR3 DNA sequence: TGTGCCAGCAGCTTAGCGCGGTTGAATGAGCAGTTCTTC.

The chain joins TRBV2 to TRBJ1-2; D is possibly TRBD1 (6 bases). Germline V gives CDR1 SNHLY, CDR2 FYNNEI. Trimming took off 6 bases at V and 8 bases at J, with 19 bases between the two ends. CDR3 length equals 14 residues. This CDR3 reads CASSAGHQTQGYTF. The DNA for the CDR3 is TGTGCCAGCAGCGCGGGACACCAGACCCAAGGCTACACCTTC.

V and J are TRBV7-6 and TRBJ2-1; possible D gene TRBD1, 6 bases. Between the trimmed V and J ends, which lost 4 bases and 7 bases, there was a span of 14 bases. The CDR3 sequence is 14 residues long. Germline loops: CDR1 SGHVS, CDR2 FNYEAQ. This CDR3 is CASSSIGTINEQFF. In DNA, the CDR3 is TGTGCCAGCAGCTCCATAGGGACAATTAATGAGCAGTTCTTC.

The rearrangement joins TRBV5-1 to TRBJ1-5; 7 nucleotides line up with TRBD1. Germline CDR1 and CDR2: SGHRS and YFSETQ. With V trimmed by 2 bases and J by 7 bases, 6 bases remained unmatched. The CDR3 sequence is 14 residues long. CDR3 nucleotides: TGCGCCAGCAGCTTACAGGGGAGCGGCCAGCCCCAGCATTTT. Amino acid sequence: CASSLQGSGQPQHF.

This clonotype appeared a few times. The rearrangement links TRBV20-1 to TRBJ2-1, with TRBD2 matching 8 bases. The CDR3 is made up of 15 amino acids. V dropped 5 bases and J dropped 5; count of bases not matched to a gene: 11. Looked up from germline, CDR1 is DFQATT and CDR2 is SNEGSKA (reference sequence). The CDR3 region is CSAGHAREVNNEQFF. CDR3 nucleotides: TGCAGTGCTGGCCATGCGCGGGAGGTCAACAATGAGCAGTTCTTC.

The J gene is TRBJ1-4, the V gene TRBV15, with D hard to call. Germline CDR1 reads LNHNV; CDR2 reads YYDKDF (reference sequence). The V end lost 5 bases, the J end lost 7 bases, and 11 bases lay between the germline ends. CDR3 length: 13 residues. CDR3 DNA: TGTGCCACCAGCGTCGGTCGCGGTGAAAAACTGTTTTTT. Translation gives CATSVGRGEKLFF.

The V call is TRBV18, the J call TRBJ2-3, with TRBD2 matching 10 bases. The germline CDR1 and CDR2 sequences are KGHSH and LQKENI. V trimming: 1 base; J trimming: 7 bases; junction bases outside the gene matches: 17. There are 19 residues in the CDR3. CDR3 nucleotide sequence: TGTGCCAGCTCACCACGACGGGACGGCGGGACTAGCGTTGGGAATACGCAGTATTTT. Amino acid sequence: CASSPRRDGGTSVGNTQYF.

This clonotype was detected many times. V gene TRBV28 combines with J gene TRBJ2-5; TRBD1 or TRBD2 may be the D gene (6 bases each). The CDR3 spans 14 residues. Germline V gene data show CDR1 as MDHEN and CDR2 as SYDVKM. V was cut by 8 bases and J by 2 bases, with 15 bases left in between. The CDR3 region has the DNA TGTGCCAGCGCCCTAGGAGGGGGGCAAGAGACCCAGTACTTC. Translation gives CASALGGGQETQYF. The full variable domain, with the rest looked up from reference TRBV28 and TRBJ2-5, is DVKVTQSSRYLVKRTGEKVFLECVQDMDHENMFWYRQDPGLGLRLIYFSYDVKMKEKGDIPEGYSVSREKKERFSLILESASTNQTSMYLCASALGGGQETQYFGPGTRLLVL.

This clonotype turned up a few times. V and J are TRBV2 and TRBJ1-2, with 7 bases matching TRBD1. Per germline, CDR1 SNHLY and CDR2 FYNNEI. The CDR3 has 10 amino acids. The DNA for the CDR3 is TGTGCGTCCAGGGGGGATGGCTACACCTTC. Its protein product is CASRGDGYTF.

The CDR3 region is CASSYSPRDAYEQYF. The CDR3 nucleotides are TGTGCCAGCAGTTACTCACCCAGGGACGCCTACGAGCAGTACTTC. The chain recombines TRBV6-8 with TRBJ2-7, with D perhaps TRBD1 or TRBD2 (5 bases each). The germline V and J ends were trimmed by 0 bases and 2 bases, with 11 bases remaining between them. The CDR3 has 15 residues. Germline CDR1 is MNHGY and CDR2 is SAAAGT.

This clonotype was seen a few times. Here the CDR3 reads CASSRSSGGSYNEQFF. The CDR3 DNA reads as TGTGCCAGTAGTCGGTCTAGCGGGGGGAGCTACAATGAGCAGTTCTTC. The rearrangement joins TRBV19 to TRBJ2-1, with 11 positions matching TRBD2. The CDR3 runs to 16 residues. Germline CDR1 LNHDA, CDR2 SQIVND (reference sequence). Losses at the gene ends were 5 bases for V and 3 bases for J; bases not matched to a gene: 6.